This entry is about one TCR beta chain. No antigen is known for it. The data originate from a study of CXCR4 blockade with PD-1 therapy in pancreatic cancer. Study-wide results and caveats: Survival did not correlate with tumor clonality, which averaged 0.14 versus 0.05.

CDR1 MNHGY and CDR2 SAAAGT come from the germline V gene. The CDR3 consists of 15 residues. V was clipped by 7 bases and J by 4 bases; unmatched bases: 8. Generated by immunoSEQ multiplex PCR, the TCRdb table keeps only in-frame clones and is missing some. The sample consists of approximately 17,000 clones, around three quarters of them appearing once. The source is a human donor with pancreatic ductal adenocarcinoma. The V gene is TRBV6-8, the J gene TRBJ2-3; 10 bases line up with TRBD2. Sequenced sample: tumor tissue. The CDR3 reads CASMGLAGVPDTQYF. The DNA of the CDR3 is TGTGCCAGCATGGGGCTAGCGGGAGTGCCAGATACGCAGTATTTT.